This paragraph reports one T cell receptor (beta chain). The antigen is unknown. On average, the one heparinised blood draw given by each donor was about 120 mL. V shed 5 bases, J shed 3 bases, and the junction held 10 bases outside the gene matches. Germline CDR1 and CDR2: MDHEN and SYDVKM. The CDR3 runs to 15 residues. These data come from a study of beta chain features in type 1 diabetes. Whole-study results and caveats: Healthy donors had naive, central memory and Treg TCRB repertoires that appeared less similar than those seen among patients. People with Type 1 diabetes carried modestly yet significantly shorter TCRB CDR3s in all four CD4+ subsets.

The study reverse transcribed the entire isolated RNA, so it sequenced expressed TCRB transcripts. Using immunoSEQ multiplex PCR, the repertoire was profiled, and TCRdb retains in-frame clones only, with some absent. The sample has approximately 240,000 clones, around 16% seen once. The clonotype comes from a man aged 30 to 45 with type 1 diabetes. V and J are TRBV28 and TRBJ2-7, with 7 bases matching TRBD2. Sequenced input: naive CD4+ T cells from blood. CDR3: CASSLQSRDYYEQYF. DNA for the CDR3: TGTGCCAGCAGTCTCCAGTCCCGGGACTACTACGAGCAGTACTTC.